Presented here are 12 T cell receptor beta chains from one specimen sequenced in a study of shared clonotypes between healthy human individuals (dated by TCRdb to the early 2020s). The library was obtained by the immunoSEQ multiplex PCR assay. TCRdb stores this immuneACCESS table with in-frame sequences only. Part of the clones is absent; in the studies checked, under half of the shortfall reflects unresolved V genes, and no reason is known for the rest. The table for this sample lists hundreds of thousands of clones; around three quarters of them were counted only once. The ten biggest clones cover 1.5% to 2% of the sample. The sequenced sample was memory CD4+ T cells sorted from blood. The cell subset or site label, as the study defines it: CD45RA-negative fraction. The source is a woman in her 30s in good health.

V usage is TRBV19 and J usage is TRBJ2-5; TRBD2 matches 11 bases. The CDR3 is 16 residues long. V lost 5 bases, J lost 1 base, and 6 bases stayed unmatched. Germline V gene sequence: CDR1 LNHDA, CDR2 SQIVND (reference sequence). CDR3 bases: TGTGCCAGTAGTTCGGGACTAGCGGTATTCCAAGAGACCCAGTACTTC. Translating gives CASSSGLAVFQETQYF.

This clone appeared a single time. This chain joins TRBV7-7 and TRBJ2-3; 8 positions match TRBD2. Unmatched junction bases numbered 5, after V lost 5 bases and J lost 4 bases. Germline CDR1 reads SSHAT; CDR2 reads FNYEAQ (reference sequence). This CDR3 is 14 amino acids long. The CDR3 here is CASSMGLDADTQYF. CDR3 nucleotide sequence: TGTGCCAGCAGCATGGGACTAGATGCAGATACGCAGTATTTT.

The V and J genes are TRBV28 and TRBJ1-5; TRBD1 is a possible D gene (5 bases). This CDR3 comprises 12 residues. The germline CDR1 and CDR2 sequences are MDHEN and SYDVKM. Deletions cut 3 bases from V and 12 bases from J, with 12 bases between. CDR3 protein: CASSFPGDHQHF. For the CDR3, the DNA is TGTGCCAGCAGTTTTCCGGGGGATCACCAGCATTTT.

This chain joins TRBV14 and TRBJ2-6, with 7 bases lining up with TRBD1. The germline gives CDR1 SGHDN, CDR2 FVKESK. Losses at the gene ends were 3 bases for V and 1 base for J; bases not matched to a gene: 12. This CDR3 has 19 amino acids. CDR3 in DNA: TGTGCCAGCAGCCAGCGCGCGACCGGGACAGTATCTGGGGCCAACGTCCTGACTTTC. It translates to CASSQRATGTVSGANVLTF.

This clone was seen more than once but under ten times. The CDR3 here is CAGSRRGSGEQYF. CDR3 coding DNA: TGTGCCGGCTCCAGGAGGGGCTCGGGCGAGCAGTACTTC. J is TRBJ2-7 and V is TRBV28; weak D call: TRBD2 (6 bases). The V end lost 11 bases, the J end lost 6 bases, and 20 bases lay between the germline ends. The CDR3 loop spans 13 amino acids. Germline V gives CDR1 MDHEN, CDR2 SYDVKM.

This clone has only one observation. The chain is built from TRBV6-1 and TRBJ2-1; D is uncertain. V lost 4 bases to trimming and J lost 8 bases, with 12 bases between them. Germline CDR1 MNHNS, CDR2 SASEGT. The CDR3 spans 13 residues. CDR3 protein: CASSATQEYEQFF. The CDR3 DNA sequence: TGTGCCAGCAGTGCTACCCAGGAGTATGAGCAGTTCTTC.

This clone was detected ten times or more. The V and J genes are TRBV11-2 and TRBJ2-3; D is undetermined. The CDR3 contains 12 residues. Germline CDR1 is SGHAT and CDR2 is FQNNGV. V was cut by 2 bases and J by 2 bases, with 2 bases left in between. The CDR3 region has the DNA TGTGCCAGCAGCTTAACCACAGATACGCAGTATTTT. Its protein product is CASSLTTDTQYF.

The chain employs TRBV6-6 and TRBJ1-1; 8 nucleotides align to TRBD1. Germline V gene sequence: CDR1 MNHNY, CDR2 SVGAGI (reference sequence). The CDR3 extends over 14 amino acids. Trimming cost V 5 bases and J 5 bases; bases outside gene matches: 7. As DNA, the CDR3 is TGTGCCAGCAGTGGCAGGGGGCTGTGGACTGAAGCTTTCTTT. Its translation: CASSGRGLWTEAFF.

This clone was observed a single time. V and J are TRBV18 and TRBJ2-3; the match to TRBD2 covers 12 bases. Per the germline V gene, CDR1 is KGHSH and CDR2 is LQKENI. Trimming took 5 bases from V and 4 from J; bases not matched to a gene: 7. This CDR3 has 16 amino acids. The CDR3 loop is CASSSTSGRGADTQYF. CDR3 in DNA: TGTGCCAGCTCATCGACTAGCGGGAGAGGGGCAGATACGCAGTATTTT. Full variable domain (missing parts from reference TRBV18 and TRBJ2-3): NAGVMQNPRHLVRRRGQEARLRCSPMKGHSHVYWYRQLPEEGLKFMVYLQKENIIDESGMPKERFSAEFPKEGPSILRIQQVVRGDSAAYFCASSSTSGRGADTQYFGPGTRLTVL.

V usage is TRBV7-2 and J usage is TRBJ1-5; 10 bases agree with TRBD1. V was pared by 5 bases and J by 4 bases, with 8 bases of the junction left unmatched. Germline V lookup: CDR1 SGHTA, CDR2 FQGNSA. The CDR3 sequence is 16 residues long. The CDR3: CASSQWTGGKNQPQHF. In DNA form, the CDR3 reads TGTGCCAGCAGCCAATGGACAGGGGGGAAGAATCAGCCCCAGCATTTT.

This clone was detected a few times. The gene calls are TRBV25-1 and TRBJ2-1; 10 nucleotides match TRBD1. Looked up from germline, CDR1 is MGHDK and CDR2 is SYGVNS. V was clipped by 2 bases and J by 5 bases; unmatched bases: 6. The CDR3 sequence is 16 residues long. In nucleotides, the CDR3 is TGTGCCAGCAGTGAACCAGGACAGGGGGTTCACAATGAGCAGTTCTTC. Encoded protein: CASSEPGQGVHNEQFF.

This chain links TRBV5-4 with TRBJ2-7; 7 nucleotides agree with TRBD1. V trimming: 4 bases; J trimming: 4 bases; junction bases outside the gene matches: 11. Germline values: CDR1 SGHNT, CDR2 YYREEE (reference sequence). This CDR3 is 15 amino acids long. The CDR3 DNA is TGTGCCAGCAGCCCACAGGGGCCACGCCTTTACGAGCAGTACTTC. It encodes CASSPQGPRLYEQYF.